This T cell receptor beta chain was sequenced during a study of blood T cell repertoires in COVID-19. Study-wide background: Donors in the United States, Italy and Spain gave samples during acute or convalescent COVID-19. The analysed material was cDNA or gDNA that came from T cells, B-cell-depleted T cells, or PBMCs.

Per the original methods: Amplified reference gene primers provided the basis for estimating nucleated cell counts. Sequenced by immunoSEQ multiplex PCR; TCRdb stores in-frame clones only, minus some. For V, J and clone size, that table is used; D and trimming come from the DNA. The table includes 100,000 to 150,000 clones, about 88% detected once. V shed 5 bases and J shed 2 bases, with 12 bases lying between them. This CDR3 spans 14 amino acids. CDR1 is SGHTA and CDR2 is FQGNSA in the germline V gene. Source material: peripheral blood. The sequence derives from a human donor in a cohort sampled during active COVID-19. J is TRBJ1-1 and V is TRBV7-2, with D possibly TRBD1 on 6 matching bases. Here the CDR3 reads CASSKGQTNTEAFF. Here the CDR3 DNA reads TGTGCCAGCAGCAAAGGACAGACCAACACTGAAGCTTTCTTT.